One sample yielded the 31 T cell receptor beta chains listed below, sequenced in a study of blood T cell repertoires in COVID-19. Assay used: immunoSEQ multiplex PCR; TCRdb lists only in-frame clones, some missing. The sample carries more than 90,000 clones, approximately 88% recorded once. Sample: peripheral blood. The receptor set was obtained from a woman in her 70s with acute or convalescent COVID-19.

V and J are TRBV7-2 and TRBJ1-4; 8 positions agree with TRBD1. Trimming cost V 5 bases and J 8 bases; bases outside gene matches: 7. Germline V CDR1 and CDR2: SGHTA, FQGNSA. This CDR3 contains 14 residues. The CDR3 DNA is TGTGCCAGCAGCCGGACAGGGTCGAGGGAAAAACTGTTTTTT. Its translation: CASSRTGSREKLFF.

The chain has TRBV4-1 and TRBJ2-1; 11 bases are shared with TRBD2. The CDR3 runs to 18 residues. J was trimmed by 1 base and V by 0 bases; bases with no gene match: 5. The germline V gene has CDR1 MGHRA and CDR2 YSYEKL. The DNA for the CDR3 is TGCGCCAGCAGCCAAGAAACTAGCGGGAGTGTTTCCTACAATGAGCAGTTCTTC. Its translation is CASSQETSGSVSYNEQFF.

The chain couples TRBV29-1 to TRBJ1-2; 11 bases are shared with TRBD1. Losses at the gene ends were 7 bases for V and 8 bases for J; bases not matched to a gene: 9. The CDR3 has 13 amino acids. CDR1 and CDR2 from the germline V gene are SQVTM and ANQGSEA. The CDR3 is CSARTGGLGGYTF. In nucleotides, the CDR3 is TGCAGCGCCCGGACAGGGGGCTTGGGCGGCTACACCTTC.

This clone was found a few times. The chain employs TRBV7-2 and TRBJ1-3; the D is unclear. Per germline, CDR1 SGHTA and CDR2 FQGNSA. There are 16 residues in the CDR3. V shed 5 bases and J shed 4 bases, with 18 bases lying between them. The CDR3 protein is CASSKRRVSGGNTIYF. Written as DNA, the CDR3 is TGTGCCAGCAGCAAACGGAGGGTTTCGGGAGGAAACACCATATATTTT.

In this sample, this clone turned up once. The chain couples TRBV4-1 to TRBJ2-6, with 15 bases fitting TRBD2. The trim removed 4 bases at V and 0 bases at J, leaving 7 bases unmatched. Germline values: CDR1 MGHRA, CDR2 YSYEKL. The CDR3 length is 20 residues. CDR3 amino acids: CASSPGAGLAGGSGANVLTF. For the CDR3, the DNA is TGCGCCAGCAGCCCGGGGGCGGGACTAGCGGGGGGCTCTGGGGCCAACGTCCTGACTTTC.

CDR3 sequence: CASSYSRLADQETQYF. Written as DNA, the CDR3 is TGTGCCAGCAGTTACTCGAGACTAGCGGACCAAGAGACCCAGTACTTC. The chain is built from TRBV6-2 or TRBV6-3 and TRBJ2-5, with 9 bases fitting TRBD2. Germline CDR1 and CDR2: MNHEY and SVGEGT. The CDR3 contains 16 residues. V was clipped by 0 bases and J by 0 bases; unmatched bases: 2.

The J gene is TRBJ2-1, the V gene TRBV18, with TRBD1 identical over 7 bases. The germline V gene has CDR1 KGHSH and CDR2 LQKENI. Trimming removed 5 bases from V and 0 bases from J; junction bases left unmatched: 4. This CDR3 region has 15 residues. The DNA for the CDR3 is TGTGCCAGCTCATCCGGACAGGTCTCCTACAATGAGCAGTTCTTC. Translating it yields CASSSGQVSYNEQFF.

V usage is TRBV5-6 and J usage is TRBJ1-2, with no clear D. V lost 0 bases and J 8 bases, leaving 8 bases between the germline ends. The CDR3 contains 12 residues. Germline lookup yields CDR1 SGHDT and CDR2 YYEEEE. For the CDR3, the DNA is TGTGCCAGCAGCTTGGGCGGAAACGGCTACACCTTC. Its translation is CASSLGGNGYTF.

The chain employs TRBV12-3 or TRBV12-4 and TRBJ2-5, with 7 bases lining up with TRBD2. V lost 7 bases and J lost 2; bases outside the gene matches: 4. The CDR3 contains 13 residues. The CDR3 nucleotides are TGTGCCAGCACCCTGGGACTACAAGAGACCCAGTACTTC. It specifies CASTLGLQETQYF.

The chain is built from TRBV6-5 and TRBJ2-7; 12 nucleotides agree with TRBD1. This CDR3 spans 14 amino acids. With 5 bases clipped from V and 6 bases from J, the junction kept 5 bases outside the gene matches. CDR1 is MNHEY and CDR2 is SVGAGI in the germline V gene. The CDR3: CASSRDRGHGEQYF. The CDR3 bases are TGTGCCAGCAGTAGGGACAGGGGGCACGGCGAGCAGTACTTC.

The chain has TRBV7-8 and TRBJ2-3, with D perhaps matching TRBD2 (5 bases). Per the germline V gene, CDR1 is SGHVS and CDR2 is FQNEAQ. V lost 0 bases to trimming and J lost 6 bases, with 13 bases between them. The CDR3 is 15 amino acids. In nucleotides, the CDR3 is TGTGCCAGCAGCTTAGCGGACTCCTTTCGGGATACGCAGTATTTT. It is translated as CASSLADSFRDTQYF.

This clone was observed once. The chain combines TRBV6-5 with TRBJ1-3; TRBD1 might be the D (5 bases). The germline CDR1 and CDR2 sequences are MNHEY and SVGAGI. V shed 5 bases and J shed 0 bases, with 8 bases lying between them. CDR3 size: 14 residues. CDR3 sequence reads: CASSRQGSGNTIYF. The CDR3 DNA reads TGTGCCAGCAGTCGTCAGGGCTCTGGAAACACCATATATTTT.

This rearrangement joins TRBV6-1 to TRBJ2-3, with no clear D. V lost 3 bases and J lost 2, with 12 bases in between. The CDR3 covers 15 residues. Germline CDR1 is MNHNS and CDR2 is SASEGT. The CDR3 loop reads CASSEGPLPTDTQYF. CDR3 nucleotide sequence: TGTGCCAGCAGTGAGGGCCCCTTGCCCACAGATACGCAGTATTTT.

The CDR3 loop is CASSGAPLQPQHF. CDR3 DNA: TGTGCCAGCAGTGGGGCGCCTTTGCAGCCCCAGCATTTT. The chain recombines TRBV5-8 with TRBJ1-5; the D gene is possibly TRBD1 (5 bases). This CDR3 comprises 13 residues. Germline V gene data show CDR1 as SGHTS and CDR2 as YDEGEE. V was shortened by 5 bases and J by 7 bases, with 13 bases between the two germline ends. Full variable domain (outside the CDR3, taken from reference TRBV5-8 and TRBJ1-5): EAGVTQSPTHLIKTRGQQATLRCSPISGHTSVYWYQQALGLGLQFLLWYDEGEERNRGNFPPRFSGRQFPNYSSELNVNALELEDSALYLCASSGAPLQPQHFGDGTRLSIL.

The chain carries TRBV14 and TRBJ2-7; 8 bases are a match to TRBD1. Germline CDR1 reads SGHDN; CDR2 reads FVKESK. Trimming removed 5 bases from V and 0 bases from J; junction bases left unmatched: 0. The CDR3 runs to 13 residues. CDR3 in DNA: TGTGCCAGCAGCGGACAGGGCTCCTACGAGCAGTACTTC. Protein sequence: CASSGQGSYEQYF.

The J gene is TRBJ2-6, the V gene TRBV11-2; D is unclear. The V gene lost 8 bases and the J gene lost 0 bases, with 8 bases spanning the gap. CDR1 and CDR2 (germline): SGHAT, FQNNGV. This CDR3 has 14 residues. For the CDR3, the DNA is TGTGCCAGCGAACTCACCTCTGGGGCCAACGTCCTGACTTTC. Encoded protein: CASELTSGANVLTF.

V and J are TRBV2 and TRBJ2-2; D gene ambiguous. The CDR3 extends over 14 amino acids. V gave up 10 bases and J gave up 3 bases, with 15 bases separating them. CDR1 SNHLY and CDR2 FYNNEI come from the germline V gene. CDR3 protein: CATKVERDTGELFF. Written as DNA, the CDR3 is TGTGCCACCAAAGTAGAGCGAGACACCGGGGAGCTGTTTTTT.

V and J are TRBV6-5 and TRBJ1-5; the D is unclear. Germline CDR1 and CDR2: MNHEY and SVGAGI. V lost 4 bases and J 0 bases, leaving 7 bases between the germline ends. This CDR3 has 14 residues. This CDR3 reads CASSSYSSNQPQHF. CDR3 in DNA: TGTGCCAGCAGTTCCTACTCTAGCAATCAGCCCCAGCATTTT.

The chain uses TRBV4-2 and TRBJ1-3; D perhaps matches TRBD1 (5 bases). From germline, CDR1 is LGHNA and CDR2 YNFKEQ. V was shortened by 2 bases and J by 1 base, with 12 bases between the two germline ends. The CDR3 runs to 16 residues. Written as DNA, the CDR3 is TGTGCCAGCAGCCAATACGGCGGGGGTTCTGGAAACACCATATATTTT. This gives the protein CASSQYGGGSGNTIYF.

The J gene is TRBJ2-1, the V gene TRBV5-1; TRBD2 aligns across 7 bases. J gave up 2 bases and V 1 base, and 3 bases lay outside the gene matches. The CDR3 has 15 amino acids. In germline, CDR1 is SGHRS, CDR2 YFSETQ. The chain's CDR3 is CASSLLGLAYNEQFF. CDR3 sequence (DNA): TGCGCCAGCAGCTTGCTTGGACTAGCCTACAATGAGCAGTTCTTC.

This clone was detected once. The chain couples TRBV5-5 to TRBJ1-3; D is possibly TRBD1 (6 bases). This CDR3 comprises 16 residues. Germline CDR1 SGHKS, CDR2 YYEKEE (reference sequence). Trimming cost V 0 bases and J 6 bases, with 16 bases left between them. The CDR3 is CASSLDPGGLVNTIYF. In DNA, the CDR3 is TGTGCCAGCAGCTTGGATCCCGGGGGGCTCGTAAACACCATATATTTT. The entire variable domain, with the rest obtained from reference TRBV5-5 and TRBJ1-3, is as follows: DAGVTQSPTHLIKTRGQQVTLRCSPISGHKSVSWYQQVLGQGPQFIFQYYEKEERGRGNFPDRFSARQFPNYSSELNVNALLLGDSALYLCASSLDPGGLVNTIYFGEGSWLTVV.

V is TRBV18 and J is TRBJ1-5; 7 bases match TRBD1. J was trimmed by 0 bases and V by 3 bases; bases with no gene match: 2. Germline lookup yields CDR1 KGHSH and CDR2 LQKENI. This CDR3 region has 15 residues. The CDR3 DNA is TGTGCCAGCTCACCGGACAGGTTTAGCAATCAGCCCCAGCATTTT. It codes for CASSPDRFSNQPQHF.

This rearrangement joins TRBV2 to TRBJ2-1; 7 nucleotides agree with TRBD1. Trimming removed 10 bases from V and 5 bases from J; junction bases left unmatched: 5. CDR1 is SNHLY, CDR2 FYNNEI, per germline. The CDR3 extends over 12 amino acids. In nucleotides, the CDR3 is TGTGCCACTCGGACAGGTGACAATGAGCAGTTCTTC. Its translation: CATRTGDNEQFF. Filled out from reference TRBV2 and TRBJ2-1, the complete variable domain reads EPEVTQTPSHQVTQMGQEVILRCVPISNHLYFYWYRQILGQKVEFLVSFYNNEISEKSEIFDDQFSVERPDGSNFTLKIRSTKLEDSAMYFCATRTGDNEQFFGPGTRLTVL.

This chain uses TRBV5-1 with TRBJ2-5, with 7 bases identical to TRBD1. This CDR3 is built from 16 residues. Germline lookup yields CDR1 SGHRS and CDR2 YFSETQ. After removal of 0 bases from V and 2 bases from J, the junction contained 7 bases not matched to a gene. The CDR3 DNA reads as TGCGCCAGCAGCTTGGACCCAGGGGGTATGCAAGAGACCCAGTACTTC. It translates to CASSLDPGGMQETQYF.

The chain has TRBV6-1 and TRBJ2-7; D not certain. The CDR3 loop spans 11 amino acids. Germline V gives CDR1 MNHNS, CDR2 SASEGT. Deletions cut 3 bases from V and 4 bases from J, with 4 bases between. In DNA form, the CDR3 reads TGTGCCAGCAGTGAGAGGTACGAGCAGTACTTC. Protein: CASSERYEQYF.

This chain links TRBV7-3 with TRBJ2-3; TRBD2 matches 8 bases. Looked up from germline, CDR1 is SGHTA and CDR2 is FQGTGA. The trim removed 1 base at V and 0 bases at J, leaving 3 bases unmatched. This CDR3 has 16 amino acids. CDR3 sequence reads: CASSLRPSGSTDTQYF. The DNA of the CDR3 is TGTGCCAGCAGCTTAAGGCCTAGCGGGAGCACAGATACGCAGTATTTT.

This chain connects TRBV6-5 to TRBJ2-1; TRBD2 aligns across 10 bases. The germline gives CDR1 MNHEY, CDR2 SVGAGI. V was pared by 6 bases and J by 10 bases, with 12 bases of the junction left unmatched. The CDR3 runs 15 residues. In DNA, the CDR3 is TGTGCCAGCAGACATAGCGGGGGGACGACCCCCGAGCAGTTCTTC. It translates to CASRHSGGTTPEQFF.

The rearrangement joins TRBV20-1 to TRBJ2-3; D possibly corresponds to TRBD1 (6 bases). Germline V CDR1 and CDR2: DFQATT, SNEGSKA (reference sequence). The CDR3 runs 15 residues. The V gene lost 3 bases and the J gene lost 0 bases, with 13 bases spanning the gap. CDR3 in DNA: TGCAGTGCTAGTAAGGCAGGGGTGAGCACAGATACGCAGTATTTT. As protein: CSASKAGVSTDTQYF.

CDR3 in DNA: TGTGCCACCTTGGTCGAGACTGGCACAGATACGCAGTATTTT. Its protein is CATLVETGTDTQYF. The gene calls are TRBV28 and TRBJ2-3, with no clear D. CDR1 and CDR2 from the germline V gene are MDHEN and SYDVKM. This CDR3 contains 14 residues. V gave up 10 bases and J gave up 1 base, with 15 bases separating them.

The rearrangement uses TRBV28 and TRBJ2-1; 8 bases are a match to TRBD1. After removal of 6 bases from V and 0 bases from J, the junction contained 7 bases not matched to a gene. The CDR3 has 16 amino acids. Germline values: CDR1 MDHEN, CDR2 SYDVKM. The CDR3, as DNA: TGTGCCAGCAGATCCGGTGGGACAGGCTCCTACAATGAGCAGTTCTTC. As protein: CASRSGGTGSYNEQFF.

This clone was counted a single time. The V and J genes are TRBV4-1 and TRBJ2-7; 11 positions match TRBD2. The V gene end was trimmed by 0 bases and the J gene end by 2 bases; junction bases not matched to a gene: 15. The CDR3 is made up of 20 amino acids. The germline gives CDR1 MGHRA, CDR2 YSYEKL. For the CDR3, the DNA is TGCGCCAGCAGCCAAGATCTAGTTACTAGCGGGAGCCCCCTGACCTACGAGCAGTACTTC. Encoded protein: CASSQDLVTSGSPLTYEQYF.